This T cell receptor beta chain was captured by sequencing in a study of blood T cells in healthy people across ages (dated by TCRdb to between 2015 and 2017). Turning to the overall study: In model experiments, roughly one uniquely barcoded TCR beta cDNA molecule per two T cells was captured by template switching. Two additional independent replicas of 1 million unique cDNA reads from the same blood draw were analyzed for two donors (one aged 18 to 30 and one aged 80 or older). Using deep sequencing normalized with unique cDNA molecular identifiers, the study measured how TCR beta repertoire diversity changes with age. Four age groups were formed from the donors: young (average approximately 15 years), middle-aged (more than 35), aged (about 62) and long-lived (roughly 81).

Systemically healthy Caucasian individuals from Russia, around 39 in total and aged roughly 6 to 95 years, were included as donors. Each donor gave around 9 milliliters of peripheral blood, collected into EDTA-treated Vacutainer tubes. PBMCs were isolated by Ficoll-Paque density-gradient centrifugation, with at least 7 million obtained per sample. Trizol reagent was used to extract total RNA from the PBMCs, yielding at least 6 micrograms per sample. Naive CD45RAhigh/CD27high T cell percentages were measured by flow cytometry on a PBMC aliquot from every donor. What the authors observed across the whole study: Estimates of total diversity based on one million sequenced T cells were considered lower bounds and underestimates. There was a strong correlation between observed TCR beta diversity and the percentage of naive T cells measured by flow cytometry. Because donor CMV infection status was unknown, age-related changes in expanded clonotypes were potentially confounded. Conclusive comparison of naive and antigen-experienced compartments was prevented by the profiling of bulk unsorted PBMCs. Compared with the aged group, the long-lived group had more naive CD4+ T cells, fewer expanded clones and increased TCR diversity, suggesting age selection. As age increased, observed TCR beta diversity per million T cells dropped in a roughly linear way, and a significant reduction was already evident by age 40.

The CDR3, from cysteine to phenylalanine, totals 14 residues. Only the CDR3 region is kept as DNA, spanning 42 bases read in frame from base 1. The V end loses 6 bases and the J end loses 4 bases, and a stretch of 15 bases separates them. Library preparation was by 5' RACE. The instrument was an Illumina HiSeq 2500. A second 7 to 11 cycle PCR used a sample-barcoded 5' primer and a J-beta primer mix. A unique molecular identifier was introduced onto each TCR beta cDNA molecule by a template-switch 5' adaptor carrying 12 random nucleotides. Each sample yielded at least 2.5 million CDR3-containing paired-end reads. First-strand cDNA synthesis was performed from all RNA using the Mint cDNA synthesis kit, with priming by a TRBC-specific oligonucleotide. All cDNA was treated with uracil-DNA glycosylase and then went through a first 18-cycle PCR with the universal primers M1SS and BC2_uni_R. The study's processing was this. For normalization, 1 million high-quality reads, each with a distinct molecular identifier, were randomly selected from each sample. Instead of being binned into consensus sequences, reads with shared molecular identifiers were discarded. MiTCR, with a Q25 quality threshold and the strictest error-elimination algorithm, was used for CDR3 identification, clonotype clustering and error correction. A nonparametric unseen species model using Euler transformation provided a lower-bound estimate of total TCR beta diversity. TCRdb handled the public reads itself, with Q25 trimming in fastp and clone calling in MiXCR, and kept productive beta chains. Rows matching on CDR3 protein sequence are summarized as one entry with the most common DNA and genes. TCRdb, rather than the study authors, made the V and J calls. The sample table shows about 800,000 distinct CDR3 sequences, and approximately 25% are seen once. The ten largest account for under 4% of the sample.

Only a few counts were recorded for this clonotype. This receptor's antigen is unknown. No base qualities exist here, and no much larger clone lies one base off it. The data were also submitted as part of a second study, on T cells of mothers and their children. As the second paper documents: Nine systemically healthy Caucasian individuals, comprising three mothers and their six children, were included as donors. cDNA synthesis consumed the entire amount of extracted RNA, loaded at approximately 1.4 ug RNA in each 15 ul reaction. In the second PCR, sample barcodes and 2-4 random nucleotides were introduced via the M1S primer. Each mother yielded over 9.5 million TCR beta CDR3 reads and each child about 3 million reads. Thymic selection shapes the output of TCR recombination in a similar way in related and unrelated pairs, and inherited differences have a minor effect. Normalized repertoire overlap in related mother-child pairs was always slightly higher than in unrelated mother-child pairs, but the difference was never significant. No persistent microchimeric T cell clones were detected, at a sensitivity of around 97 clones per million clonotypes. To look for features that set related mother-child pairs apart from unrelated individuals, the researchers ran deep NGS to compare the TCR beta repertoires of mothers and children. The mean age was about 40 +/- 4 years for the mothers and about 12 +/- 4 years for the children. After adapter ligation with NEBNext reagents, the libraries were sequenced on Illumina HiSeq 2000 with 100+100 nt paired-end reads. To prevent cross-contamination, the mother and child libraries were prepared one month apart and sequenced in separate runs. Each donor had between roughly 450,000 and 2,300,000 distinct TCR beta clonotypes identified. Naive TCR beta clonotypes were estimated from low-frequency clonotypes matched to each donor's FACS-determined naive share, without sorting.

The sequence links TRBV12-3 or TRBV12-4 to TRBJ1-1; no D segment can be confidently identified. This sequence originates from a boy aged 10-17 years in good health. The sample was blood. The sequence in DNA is TGTGCCAGCAGAACGCTCGCCCCGAGCACTGAAGCTTTCTTT. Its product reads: CASRTLAPSTEAFF.